The 29 T cell receptor beta chains in this list originate from one sample, sequenced in a study of T cell responses to AZD1222 COVID-19 vaccine. Profiling relied on immunoSEQ multiplex PCR, and the TCRdb table lists in-frame clones only, not all of them. This table holds around 200,000 clones, approximately 93% found once. Material: peripheral blood, obtained on day 0 of AZD1222 vaccination. Every receptor here comes from an adult in good health.

This clone has only one observation. The chain uses TRBV11-1 and TRBJ2-7; D gene unclear. CDR3 size: 11 residues. The germline gives CDR1 SGHAT, CDR2 FQDESV (reference sequence). V lost 5 bases to trimming and J lost 0 bases, with 2 bases between them. CDR3 sequence (DNA): TGTGCCAGCAGCCCCTCCTACGAGCAGTACTTC. It encodes CASSPSYEQYF.

V is TRBV5-4 and J is TRBJ2-4; D is unresolved. V gave up 3 bases and J gave up 0 bases, with 7 bases separating them. Germline CDR1 is SGHNT and CDR2 is YYREEE (reference sequence). The CDR3 has 14 amino acids. CDR3 in amino acids: CASSSTIAKNIQYF. CDR3 nucleotides: TGTGCCAGCAGCTCGACAATAGCCAAAAACATTCAGTACTTC.

The V and J genes are TRBV18 and TRBJ1-6, with D uncertain. The CDR3 covers 14 residues. Germline V gene lookup returns CDR1 KGHSH and CDR2 LQKENI. V shed 2 bases and J shed 14 bases, with 16 bases lying between them. The CDR3 reads CASSPNSVQATLHF. The CDR3 nucleotides read TGTGCCAGCTCACCAAACTCCGTGCAGGCCACCCTCCACTTT.

The chain has TRBV3-1 (or the pseudogene TRBV3-2) and TRBJ1-2, with D perhaps matching TRBD1 (5 bases). CDR3 length: 13 residues. Trimming stripped 0 bases from V and 8 bases from J, with 10 bases between. CDR1 and CDR2 (germline): LGHDT, YNNKEL (reference sequence). The CDR3: CASSQDPGNGYTF. DNA of the CDR3: TGTGCCAGCAGCCAAGACCCAGGGAACGGCTACACCTTC.

This clone occurred once. The chain recombines TRBV19 with TRBJ1-2; 8 nucleotides line up with TRBD1. The V and J ends lost 6 bases and 7 bases, in that order; junction bases with no gene match: 10. Germline lookup yields CDR1 LNHDA and CDR2 SQIVND (reference sequence). The CDR3 sequence is 14 residues long. CDR3 coding DNA: TGTGCCAGTAGACACCCGGACAGGGTGGGTGGCTACACCTTC. Amino acid sequence: CASRHPDRVGGYTF.

The gene calls are TRBV9 and TRBJ2-7; TRBD1 is a possible D gene (6 bases). V was clipped by 0 bases and J by 1 base, with 11 bases between them. Germline V CDR1 and CDR2: SGDLS, YYNGEE. This CDR3 region has 15 residues. CDR3 sequence: CASSVGSGASYEQYF. CDR3 DNA sequence: TGTGCCAGCAGCGTAGGCTCAGGGGCGTCCTACGAGCAGTACTTC.

Turning to this clone: Other DNA sequences in this sample translate to the same CDR3. The rearrangement joins TRBV20-1 to TRBJ1-2, with unresolved D. V was pared by 5 bases and J by 2 bases, with 3 bases between. Germline V gene sequence: CDR1 DFQATT, CDR2 SNEGSKA (reference sequence). The CDR3 runs 10 residues. CDR3 loop: CSASNYGYTF. CDR3 nucleotide sequence: TGCAGTGCTTCGAACTATGGCTACACCTTC.

The chain carries TRBV10-1 and TRBJ1-6; the match to TRBD1 covers 7 bases. V dropped 5 bases and J dropped 11; count of bases not matched to a gene: 6. CDR1 WNHNN and CDR2 SYGVQD come from the germline V gene (reference sequence). The CDR3 sequence is 13 residues long. CDR3 sequence: CASSSDRVAPLHF. In DNA, the CDR3 is TGCGCCAGCAGTTCCGACAGGGTTGCACCCCTCCACTTT.

CDR3 sequence (DNA): TGTGCCAGCAGCTTAGTACAGGAAAAACTGTTTTTT. It yields the protein CASSLVQEKLFF. V is TRBV7-9 and J is TRBJ1-4; D uncertain. The ends were cut back, 1 base at V and 8 bases at J, with 5 bases in the middle. Germline lookup yields CDR1 SEHNR and CDR2 FQNEAQ (reference sequence). This CDR3 is 12 amino acids long.

V and J are TRBV18 and TRBJ1-4; tentatively, D is TRBD1 (5 bases). The V gene lost 1 base and the J gene lost 2 bases, with 17 bases spanning the gap. The V gene's germline CDR1 is KGHSH and CDR2 LQKENI. This CDR3 contains 18 residues. For the CDR3, the DNA is TGTGCCAGCTCACCACGGTTTGAGGGGACTAGGACTAATGAAAAACTGTTTTTT. This sequence encodes CASSPRFEGTRTNEKLFF.

The chain employs TRBV5-1 and TRBJ1-1, with a weak D call TRBD1 (6 bases). V was pared by 0 bases and J by 6 bases, with 15 bases between. CDR3 length equals 15 residues. CDR1 and CDR2 (germline): SGHRS, YFSETQ. Written as DNA, the CDR3 is TGCGCCAGCAGCTTGGCGCCCGGGGGCAGCGCTGAAGCTTTCTTT. Protein sequence: CASSLAPGGSAEAFF.

The rearrangement uses TRBV6-5 and TRBJ2-2; TRBD2 might be the D (5 bases). V lost 4 bases to trimming and J lost 6 bases, with 18 bases between them. There are 16 residues in the CDR3. Germline lookup yields CDR1 MNHEY and CDR2 SVGAGI. The CDR3 DNA reads as TGTGCCAGCAGTTCACTCGGCATATCGGGATCCGGGGAGCTGTTTTTT. Its protein product is CASSSLGISGSGELFF.

The chain employs TRBV5-4 and TRBJ2-2, with D uncertain. Germline V gene data show CDR1 as SGHNT and CDR2 as YYREEE (reference sequence). The CDR3 length is 15 residues. V lost 0 bases and J 2 bases, leaving 8 bases between the germline ends. CDR3 amino acids: CASSLVSSNTGELFF. In DNA form, the CDR3 reads TGTGCCAGCAGCTTGGTGAGCAGCAACACCGGGGAGCTGTTTTTT. Filled out from reference TRBV5-4 and TRBJ2-2, the complete variable domain reads ETGVTQSPTHLIKTRGQQVTLRCSSQSGHNTVSWYQQALGQGPQFIFQYYREEENGRGNFPPRFSGLQFPNYSSELNVNALELDDSALYLCASSLVSSNTGELFFGEGSRLTVL.

The chain couples TRBV14 to TRBJ2-1; D possibly matches TRBD1 or TRBD2 (5 bases each). Germline lookup yields CDR1 SGHDN and CDR2 FVKESK. V lost 3 bases and J 2 bases, leaving 11 bases between the germline ends. The CDR3 loop spans 15 amino acids. The CDR3 sequence is CASSQGPYAYNEQFF. The CDR3 coding sequence is TGTGCCAGCAGCCAGGGACCTTATGCCTACAATGAGCAGTTCTTC.

This sequence joins TRBV4-2 and TRBJ1-3; TRBD1 might be the D (5 bases). Germline V gene lookup returns CDR1 LGHNA and CDR2 YNFKEQ. The CDR3 runs 16 residues. V dropped 4 bases and J dropped 0 bases, with 13 bases sitting between them. The CDR3 DNA sequence: TGTGCCAGCAGCCGAGTAATACAGGACTCTGGAAACACCATATATTTT. Translation: CASSRVIQDSGNTIYF.

The chain recombines TRBV3-1 (or the pseudogene TRBV3-2) with TRBJ2-1, with D unresolved. The V end was cut by 3 bases, the J end by 0 bases, with 24 bases between. The length of the CDR3 is 20 residues. Looked up from germline, CDR1 is LGHDT and CDR2 is YNNKEL (reference sequence). CDR3 amino acids: CASSHYAWTVQALSYNEQFF. CDR3 nucleotide sequence: TGTGCCAGCAGCCACTATGCCTGGACGGTTCAGGCACTCTCCTACAATGAGCAGTTCTTC.

CDR3 sequence: CASTLEQGLLTEQFF. CDR3 sequence (DNA): TGTGCCAGCACCCTTGAACAGGGATTATTAACTGAGCAGTTCTTC. The J gene is TRBJ2-1, the V gene TRBV7-8, with D maybe TRBD1 (6 bases). Germline CDR1 SGHVS, CDR2 FQNEAQ. Trimming took 7 bases from V and 9 from J, leaving 22 bases between them. The CDR3 contains 15 residues.

This chain connects TRBV7-8 to TRBJ2-7, with D uncertain. The CDR3 runs to 13 residues. Germline V lookup: CDR1 SGHVS, CDR2 FQNEAQ. V was shortened by 5 bases and J by 7 bases, with 15 bases between the two germline ends. CDR3 protein: CASSPHRTWEQYF. CDR3 bases: TGTGCCAGCAGCCCCCATCGGACGTGGGAGCAGTACTTC.

This chain links TRBV18 with TRBJ2-2; weak D call: TRBD2 (5 bases). V was cut by 5 bases and J by 7 bases, with 14 bases left in between. The CDR3 consists of 14 residues. Germline V gene sequence: CDR1 KGHSH, CDR2 LQKENI. The CDR3 reads CASSTTRGIGELFF. The CDR3 coding sequence is TGTGCCAGCTCAACCACTCGGGGTATCGGGGAGCTGTTTTTT. The variable domain in full, with the rest retrieved from reference TRBV18 and TRBJ2-2, is NAGVMQNPRHLVRRRGQEARLRCSPMKGHSHVYWYRQLPEEGLKFMVYLQKENIIDESGMPKERFSAEFPKEGPSILRIQQVVRGDSAAYFCASSTTRGIGELFFGEGSRLTVL.

The chain joins TRBV7-2 to TRBJ1-2; 7 bases align to TRBD1. The CDR3 is 13 amino acids. V shed 3 bases, J shed 9 bases, and the junction held 7 bases outside the gene matches. Germline values: CDR1 SGHTA, CDR2 FQGNSA. CDR3 in amino acids: CASSFRQGGSYTF. CDR3 coding DNA: TGTGCCAGCAGCTTCAGACAGGGAGGTAGCTACACCTTC. Filled out from reference TRBV7-2 and TRBJ1-2, the complete variable domain reads GAGVSQSPSNKVTEKGKDVELRCDPISGHTALYWYRQSLGQGLEFLIYFQGNSAPDKSGLPSDRFSAERTGGSVSTLTIQRTQQEDSAVYLCASSFRQGGSYTFGSGTRLTVV.

The chain has TRBV6-6 and TRBJ1-1; 7 bases agree with TRBD1. The length of the CDR3 is 12 residues. The germline V gene encodes CDR1 MNHNY and CDR2 SVGAGI (reference sequence). The V gene end was trimmed by 7 bases and the J gene end by 11 bases; junction bases not matched to a gene: 10. In DNA, the CDR3 is TGTGCCAGCACATTACAGGGGCCTGGGGCTTTCTTT. Its protein product is CASTLQGPGAFF.

The gene calls are TRBV19 and TRBJ2-2; D is ambiguous. The V end was cut by 1 base, the J end by 6 bases, with 9 bases between. The CDR3 sequence is 14 residues long. Germline CDR1 is LNHDA and CDR2 is SQIVND (reference sequence). The CDR3 DNA reads TGTGCCAGTAGTATAGGGACCCCGGCCGGGGAGCTGTTTTTT. Protein sequence: CASSIGTPAGELFF.

The chain uses TRBV7-9 and TRBJ1-1, with TRBD1 matching 11 bases. The germline V gene encodes CDR1 SEHNR and CDR2 FQNEAQ (reference sequence). This CDR3 comprises 16 residues. Trimming at V came to 5 bases and at J to 0 bases, leaving 5 bases not matched to a gene. The CDR3 sequence: CASSPGDRGMNTEAFF. In DNA form, the CDR3 reads TGTGCCAGCAGCCCCGGGGACAGGGGGATGAACACTGAAGCTTTCTTT.

The rearrangement joins TRBV30 to TRBJ2-7; D not certain. Germline CDR1 reads GTSNPN; CDR2 reads SVGIG (reference sequence). V gave up 2 bases and J gave up 4 bases, with 6 bases separating them. This CDR3 has 11 amino acids. CDR3 in DNA: TGTGCCTGGAGTCTGACATACGAGCAGTACTTC. Translating gives CAWSLTYEQYF.

Here the CDR3 reads CASSLPSSRGGVNSPLHF. The CDR3 nucleotides read TGTGCCAGCAGCCTCCCTTCATCAAGGGGGGGGGTTAATTCACCCCTCCACTTT. The V and J genes are TRBV14 and TRBJ1-6, with D possibly matching TRBD1 (6 bases). The CDR3 is made up of 18 amino acids. V was pared by 4 bases and J by 6 bases, with 22 bases between. From germline, CDR1 is SGHDN and CDR2 FVKESK.

The V gene is TRBV24-1, the J gene TRBJ2-2, with a possible D match to TRBD2 (5 bases). The length of the CDR3 is 15 residues. V shed 3 bases and J shed 0 bases, with 7 bases lying between them. From germline, CDR1 is KGHDR and CDR2 SFDVKD. The CDR3 loop is CATSDPRANTGELFF. The DNA for the CDR3 is TGTGCCACCAGTGATCCGAGGGCGAACACCGGGGAGCTGTTTTTT.

Concerning this clone: The junction differs from germline at one of its ends, possibly a read error. CDR3 amino acids: CASSQAVSTDTQYF. The CDR3, as DNA: TGTGCCAGCAGTCAAGCGGTCAGCACAGATACGCAGTATTTT. The genes are TRBV6-1 and TRBJ2-3; perhaps TRBD2 as D (5 bases). The CDR3 covers 14 residues. Germline values: CDR1 MNHNS, CDR2 SASEGT.

The V gene is TRBV15, the J gene TRBJ2-5, with TRBD2 matching 9 bases. V trimming: 0 bases; J trimming: 5 bases; junction bases outside the gene matches: 16. CDR1 and CDR2 (germline): LNHNV, YYDKDF (reference sequence). CDR3 length: 19 residues. CDR3 nucleotide sequence: TGTGCCACCAGCAGAGATGCCGGAAGGACGGGACTAGCTCGGGAGACCCAGTACTTC. Translated: CATSRDAGRTGLARETQYF.

The chain recombines TRBV7-9 with TRBJ2-7; D is undetermined. CDR1 SEHNR and CDR2 FQNEAQ come from the germline V gene (reference sequence). Trimming left V 3 bases short and J 1 base short, with 7 bases between. CDR3 length: 13 amino acids. The CDR3 region is CASSFQESYEQYF. The CDR3 DNA follows: TGTGCCAGCAGCTTTCAAGAGTCCTACGAGCAGTACTTC.